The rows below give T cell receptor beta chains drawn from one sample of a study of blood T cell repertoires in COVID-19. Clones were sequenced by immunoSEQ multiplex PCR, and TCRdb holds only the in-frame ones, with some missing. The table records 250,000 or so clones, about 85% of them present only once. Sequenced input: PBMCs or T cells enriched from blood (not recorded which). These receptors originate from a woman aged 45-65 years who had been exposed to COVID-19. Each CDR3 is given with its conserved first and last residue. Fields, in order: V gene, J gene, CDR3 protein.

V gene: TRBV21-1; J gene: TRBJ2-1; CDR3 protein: CASSSQGGGGSYNEQFF
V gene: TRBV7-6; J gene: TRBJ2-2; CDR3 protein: CASSLRQGTGELFF
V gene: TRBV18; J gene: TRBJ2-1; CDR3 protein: CASSPGSSYNEQFF
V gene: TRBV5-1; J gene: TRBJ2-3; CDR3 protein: CASSPGTSGTDTQYF
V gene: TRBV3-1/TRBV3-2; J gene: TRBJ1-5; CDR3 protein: CASSQGRGANQPQHF
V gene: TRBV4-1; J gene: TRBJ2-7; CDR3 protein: CASSQDGTSGQYEQYF
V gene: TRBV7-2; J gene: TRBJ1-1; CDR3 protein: CASSSPVRTEAFF
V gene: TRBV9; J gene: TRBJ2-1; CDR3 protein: CASSVEMVGEQFF
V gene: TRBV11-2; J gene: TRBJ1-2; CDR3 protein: CASSGDRPYGYTF
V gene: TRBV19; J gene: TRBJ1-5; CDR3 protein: CASSVGTGEPPQHF
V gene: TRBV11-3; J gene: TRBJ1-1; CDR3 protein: CASSLDQETDSLF
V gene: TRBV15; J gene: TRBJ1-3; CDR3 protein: CATSRDPRSGNTIYF
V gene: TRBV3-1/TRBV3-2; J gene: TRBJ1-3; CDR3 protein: CASSKDTAFAIYF
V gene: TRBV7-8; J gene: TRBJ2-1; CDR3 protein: CASSLEGQAYNEQFF
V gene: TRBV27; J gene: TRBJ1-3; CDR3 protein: CASSLSTIDSGNTIYF
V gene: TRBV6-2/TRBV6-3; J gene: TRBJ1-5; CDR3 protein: CASSYTPGGSFNQPQHF
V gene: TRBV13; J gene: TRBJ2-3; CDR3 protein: CASSLRDLGTDTQYF
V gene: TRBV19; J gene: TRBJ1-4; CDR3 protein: CASSIGTGGEKLFF
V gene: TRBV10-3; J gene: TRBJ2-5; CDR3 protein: CAISWDRQETQYF
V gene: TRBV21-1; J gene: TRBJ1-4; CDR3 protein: CASSNRDRGEKLFF